This T cell receptor (beta chain) came from a study of Ad26.COV2.S vaccination and SARS-CoV-2 variants. Study at large: Intramuscular Ad26.COV2.S doses were given once or twice, 56 days apart.

Libraries were prepared by immunoSEQ multiplex PCR; TCRdb keeps only in-frame clonotypes and omits some of them. The sample lists hundreds of thousands of clones, approximately 86% occurring once. The length of the CDR3 is 13 residues. V was clipped by 5 bases and J by 6 bases; unmatched bases: 4. Per germline, CDR1 KGHSH and CDR2 LQKENI. A remark on this clone: Its antigen remains unidentified.

Study-wide points: Placebo and vaccine recipients had non-spike TCR breadth that was similar.

Treatment reported: roughly 19 received Ad26.COV2.S at low or high dose, single or two shots; about 5 received placebo; per-sample allocation not given. All samples were drawn on day 63, counting from the first vaccine or placebo injection. In Boston, an adult donor aged 18-55 years took part. An Ad26 vector was used to express Wuhan-strain SARS-CoV-2 spike as the vaccine. Material: peripheral blood, obtained in a trial of Ad26.COV2.S vaccine versus placebo. The chain joins TRBV18 to TRBJ1-2, with TRBD1 identical over 9 bases. This TCR came from a person between 18 and 65 years old who received the Ad26.COV2.S COVID-19 vaccine or a placebo. The CDR3 is CASSTRTGDGYTF. CDR3 sequence (DNA): TGTGCCAGCTCAACCCGGACAGGGGATGGCTACACCTTC. The full variable domain, its missing parts supplied by reference TRBV18 and TRBJ1-2, is NAGVMQNPRHLVRRRGQEARLRCSPMKGHSHVYWYRQLPEEGLKFMVYLQKENIIDESGMPKERFSAEFPKEGPSILRIQQVVRGDSAAYFCASSTRTGDGYTFGSGTRLTVV.